The 24 T cell receptor beta chains below were found in one sample sequenced in a study of identical twins. TCRdb recomputed calls from the 5' RACE reads with MiXCR, one row per CDR3 protein. The sample yields about 810,000 distinct CDR3 sequences, over 9% seen once. The same specimen was also included in a second study, on yellow fever vaccine responses in identical twins.

The sample taken for sequencing was PBMCs. The receptors stem from a young woman in good health.

This clonotype came up many times. The chain links TRBV9 to TRBJ2-7; the D gene is possibly TRBD1 (5 bases). V shed 0 bases and J shed 2 bases, with 6 bases lying between them. The V gene's germline CDR1 is SGDLS and CDR2 YYNGEE. The length of the CDR3 is 13 residues. The CDR3 nucleotides are TGTGCCAGCAGCGTAGGACAGACCTACGAGCAGTACTTC. Its translation is CASSVGQTYEQYF.

This clonotype has only a few counts. The chain uses TRBV20-1 and TRBJ1-6; the D is unclear. V was cut by 0 bases and J by 7 bases, with 13 bases left in between. CDR1 is DFQATT and CDR2 is SNEGSKA in the germline V gene (reference sequence). The CDR3 sequence is 15 residues long. Here the CDR3 DNA reads TGCAGTGCTAGAGATCAACGGTCTTCGAATTCACCCCTCCACTTT. Its translation is CSARDQRSSNSPLHF.

The chain joins TRBV6-1 to TRBJ2-2; D unresolved. Germline CDR1 and CDR2: MNHNS and SASEGT. V was cut by 6 bases and J by 7 bases, with 12 bases left in between. The CDR3 is made up of 13 amino acids. Here the CDR3 DNA reads TGTGCCAGCAGGGGCCAGATGGTCGGGGAGCTGTTTTTT. It is translated as CASRGQMVGELFF.

This clonotype was recorded at least ten times. This chain joins TRBV29-1 and TRBJ2-2, with D unclear. V was trimmed by 2 bases and J by 0 bases, leaving 7 bases between them. Germline V gene sequence: CDR1 SQVTM, CDR2 ANQGSEA. The length of the CDR3 is 14 residues. The CDR3 coding sequence is TGCAGCGTTGAATTACCCTCGAACACCGGGGAGCTGTTTTTT. This sequence encodes CSVELPSNTGELFF.

V usage is TRBV12-3 or TRBV12-4 and J usage is TRBJ2-5; TRBD2 matches 14 bases. The length of the CDR3 is 16 residues. Trimming removed 5 bases from V and 4 bases from J; junction bases left unmatched: 6. In DNA form, the CDR3 reads TGTGCCAGCAGTCTTGGGACTAGCGGGAGTTTAGAGACCCAGTACTTC. It yields the protein CASSLGTSGSLETQYF.

The rearrangement uses TRBV5-4 and TRBJ1-1; D gene uncertain. This CDR3 is 14 amino acids long. The germline V gene has CDR1 SGHNT and CDR2 YYREEE (reference sequence). The ends were cut back, 4 bases at V and 1 base at J, with 11 bases in the middle. The CDR3 DNA follows: TGTGCCAGCAGCCCCGAACAAAAGAACACTGAAGCTTTCTTT. Protein sequence: CASSPEQKNTEAFF.

This clonotype turned up a few times. The chain joins TRBV7-7 to TRBJ2-7; weak D call: TRBD1 (6 bases). Trimming cost V 2 bases and J 0 bases, with 11 bases left between them. CDR1 and CDR2 from the germline V gene are SSHAT and FNYEAQ (reference sequence). CDR3 length: 15 residues. The CDR3 loop reads CASSLRGQTSYEQYF. The CDR3 DNA reads as TGTGCCAGCAGCTTAAGAGGACAGACCTCCTACGAGCAGTACTTC.

The chain uses TRBV7-7 and TRBJ2-3, with D perhaps matching TRBD1 (5 bases). CDR1 is SSHAT, CDR2 FNYEAQ, per germline (reference sequence). The CDR3 loop spans 12 amino acids. Trimming shortened V by 11 bases and J by 4 bases, and 13 bases separated the two germline ends. CDR3 in amino acids: CAVGRVADTQYF. The CDR3 nucleotides read TGTGCCGTGGGCAGGGTGGCAGATACGCAGTATTTT.

At least ten counts were recorded for this clonotype. J is TRBJ2-2 and V is TRBV7-9; no reliable D call. The V and J ends lost 4 bases and 4 bases respectively, with 4 bases between them. The CDR3 runs 12 residues. Germline CDR1 is SEHNR and CDR2 is FQNEAQ (reference sequence). As DNA, the CDR3 is TGTGCCAGCAGCTCCCCCACCGGGGAGCTGTTTTTT. It encodes CASSSPTGELFF.

The V call is TRBV29-1, the J call TRBJ2-7; 10 nucleotides match TRBD2. The length of the CDR3 is 15 residues. J gave up 4 bases and V 5 bases, and 11 bases lay outside the gene matches. Germline lookup yields CDR1 SQVTM and CDR2 ANQGSEA. The CDR3 reads CSVFEREGPPYEQYF. The CDR3 coding sequence is TGCAGCGTTTTTGAGCGGGAGGGACCCCCGTACGAGCAGTACTTC.

Only a few counts were recorded for this clonotype. V usage is TRBV3-1 and J usage is TRBJ2-1, with D maybe TRBD2 (6 bases). V shed 4 bases and J shed 6 bases, with 16 bases lying between them. In germline, CDR1 is LGHDT, CDR2 YNNKEL (reference sequence). The CDR3 spans 15 residues. The chain's CDR3 is CASSPNAGPLNEQFF. Here the CDR3 DNA reads TGTGCCAGCAGCCCAAATGCGGGACCTCTCAATGAGCAGTTCTTC.

This CDR3 reads CASSFGQVRAFF. The CDR3 region has the DNA TGTGCCAGCAGCTTCGGACAGGTTCGAGCTTTCTTT. The chain carries TRBV7-9 and TRBJ1-1; 7 bases agree with TRBD1. This CDR3 spans 12 amino acids. Germline lookup yields CDR1 SEHNR and CDR2 FQNEAQ (reference sequence). With V trimmed by 3 bases and J by 10 bases, 5 bases remained unmatched.

This clonotype was counted a few times. The CDR3 DNA reads TGCAGTGCTAGAGAGTGGGACATCCGGACCGAAGCTTTCTTT. Amino acid sequence: CSAREWDIRTEAFF. This chain joins TRBV20-1 and TRBJ1-1; tentatively, D is TRBD1 (6 bases). The germline CDR1 and CDR2 sequences are DFQATT and SNEGSKA (reference sequence). The V and J ends lost 0 bases and 8 bases respectively, with 16 bases between them. The CDR3 is 14 residues long.

The V gene is TRBV12-3 or TRBV12-4, the J gene TRBJ2-3; TRBD1 matches 7 bases. V was clipped by 6 bases and J by 2 bases; unmatched bases: 11. The CDR3 totals 16 residues. The CDR3 bases are TGTGCCAGCAGACCGATACAGGGGATCTCCACAGATACGCAGTATTTT. This gives the protein CASRPIQGISTDTQYF.

The chain links TRBV3-1 to TRBJ2-5, with 9 bases lining up with TRBD1. The CDR3 has 14 amino acids. After removal of 2 bases from V and 3 bases from J, the junction contained 1 base not matched to a gene. Germline V gene data show CDR1 as LGHDT and CDR2 as YNNKEL (reference sequence). DNA for the CDR3: TGTGCCAGCAGCCAAACAGGGGGCGAAGAGACCCAGTACTTC. This sequence encodes CASSQTGGEETQYF.

This clonotype was seen a handful of times. This rearrangement joins TRBV28 to TRBJ2-1; TRBD1 might be the D (5 bases). CDR3 length: 12 residues. Per the germline V gene, CDR1 is MDHEN and CDR2 is SYDVKM. Trimming removed 3 bases at V and 11 bases at J, with 11 bases between. CDR3 in amino acids: CASSLPGPQQFF. The CDR3 DNA reads TGTGCCAGCAGTTTGCCAGGGCCGCAGCAGTTCTTC.

Comment on this clonotype: One end of the junction varies from germline; a read error may be responsible. V is TRBV25-1 and J is TRBJ2-1, with a weak D call TRBD1 (6 bases). Germline V gives CDR1 MGHDK, CDR2 SYGVNS. The CDR3 loop spans 12 amino acids. CDR3 region: CASGERGNEQFF. The CDR3 coding sequence is TGTGCCAGCGGTGAGAGGGGGAATGAGCAGTTCTTC.

The V and J genes are TRBV5-5 and TRBJ1-5, with D possibly being TRBD1 (5 bases). The length of the CDR3 is 16 residues. Trimming stripped 2 bases from V and 0 bases from J, with 12 bases between. CDR1 SGHKS and CDR2 YYEKEE come from the germline V gene (reference sequence). The CDR3 here is CASSLETVHSNQPQHF. CDR3 bases: TGTGCCAGCAGCTTAGAGACAGTTCATAGCAATCAGCCCCAGCATTTT. Drawing the rest from reference TRBV5-5 and TRBJ1-5, the complete variable domain is DAGVTQSPTHLIKTRGQQVTLRCSPISGHKSVSWYQQVLGQGPQFIFQYYEKEERGRGNFPDRFSARQFPNYSSELNVNALLLGDSALYLCASSLETVHSNQPQHFGDGTRLSIL.

The chain couples TRBV29-1 to TRBJ2-3; 10 positions agree with TRBD1. The length of the CDR3 is 16 residues. Looked up from germline, CDR1 is SQVTM and CDR2 is ANQGSEA. The V segment lost 6 bases and the J segment 1 base; nucleotides outside the gene matches: 10. The CDR3 DNA follows: TGCAGCGTCGTGCACGACAGGGGGCGAGGCACAGATACGCAGTATTTT. Protein: CSVVHDRGRGTDTQYF.

This clonotype was counted ten times or more. CDR3 bases: TGCAGTGCTAGTTTCCGGGCCCTCAATGAGCAGTTCTTC. Its protein is CSASFRALNEQFF. The chain combines TRBV20-1 with TRBJ2-1; D gene uncertain. V dropped 3 bases and J dropped 6 bases, with 12 bases sitting between them. In germline, CDR1 is DFQATT, CDR2 SNEGSKA (reference sequence). The CDR3 sequence is 13 residues long.

CDR3 DNA: TGCAGCGCCGGCACAGGGGGTGGGTCCTACGAGCAGTACTTC. Residues: CSAGTGGGSYEQYF. J is TRBJ2-7 and V is TRBV29-1; 8 bases fit TRBD1. The CDR3 covers 14 residues. CDR1 is SQVTM and CDR2 is ANQGSEA in the germline V gene. V trimming: 7 bases; J trimming: 1 base; junction bases outside the gene matches: 9.

This sequence joins TRBV28 and TRBJ2-7; either TRBD1 or TRBD2 may supply D (5 bases each). Germline V CDR1 and CDR2: MDHEN, SYDVKM. CDR3 length: 15 amino acids. The ends were cut back, 6 bases at V and 4 bases at J, with 19 bases in the middle. CDR3 DNA sequence: TGTGCCAGCAGCCCCACCTCCGGGACCATTTACGAGCAGTACTTC. This gives the protein CASSPTSGTIYEQYF.

J is TRBJ2-1 and V is TRBV7-3; 8 nucleotides line up with TRBD2. This CDR3 contains 16 residues. Losses at the gene ends were 5 bases for V and 6 bases for J; bases not matched to a gene: 12. CDR1 SGHTA and CDR2 FQGTGA come from the germline V gene. Here the CDR3 reads CASSLLLSGRPNEQFF. CDR3 sequence (DNA): TGTGCCAGCAGCCTCCTTTTAAGCGGGAGACCCAATGAGCAGTTCTTC.

V is TRBV20-1 and J is TRBJ2-1; 8 bases map to TRBD2. This CDR3 region has 15 residues. Germline loops: CDR1 DFQATT, CDR2 SNEGSKA (reference sequence). V lost 0 bases and J lost 8; bases outside the gene matches: 9. The CDR3: CSARDAGLGGDEQFF. The CDR3 DNA sequence: TGCAGTGCTAGAGATGCGGGACTAGGGGGGGATGAGCAGTTCTTC.